At least ten counts were recorded for the clone carrying this TCR beta chain. Its antigen is unknown. Quantitative 5'-RACE with molecular barcodes produced the TCR beta libraries. TCRdb independently ran MiXCR on the 5' RACE reads; one entry per CDR3 protein. The data show under 200,000 distinct CDR3 sequences, with approximately 10% seen just once and roughly 28% held by the top ten. The sample originates from a study of CD8 T cells in ankylosing spondylitis. Overall study findings and caveats: As for the disease-linked clones, they showed a CD8+ phenotype and occurred at relatively low frequencies in peripheral blood. Certain motif variants had earlier been reported in reactive arthritis synovial fluid and blood.

Trimming took off 6 bases at V and 7 bases at J, with 19 bases between the two ends. This CDR3 is built from 14 residues. The TCR sequence derives from a male donor with ankylosing spondylitis or in good health (not recorded which). Sequenced sample: blood, either unsorted or a sorted T cell fraction (not recorded which). This chain uses TRBV12-3 or TRBV12-4 with TRBJ2-7, with D perhaps given as TRBD1 or TRBD2 (5 bases each). This CDR3 reads CASRQGTYRGEQYF. DNA of the CDR3: TGTGCCAGCAGGCAAGGGACCTATAGGGGAGAGCAGTACTTC.